These 21 T cell receptor beta chains share one sample of origin, sequenced in a study of OX40 agonist ivuxolimab in advanced cancers. Profiled with immunoSEQ multiplex PCR; TCRdb holds only in-frame clones, not every one. The data hold fewer than 50,000 clones, with 60% to 85% observed a single time. The sequences come from CD4+ or CD8+ T cells sorted from blood, collected in a trial of the OX40 agonist ivuxolimab. Source of these receptors: an adult with an advanced solid tumor such as melanoma, head and neck, liver or kidney cancer.

The genes are TRBV15 and TRBJ2-3; TRBD1 might be the D (6 bases). Germline CDR1 LNHNV, CDR2 YYDKDF (reference sequence). This CDR3 is 13 amino acids long. The germline V and J ends were trimmed by 5 bases and 7 bases, with 13 bases remaining between them. The CDR3 is CATSGNRANTQYF. The CDR3 DNA reads TGTGCCACCAGCGGAAACAGGGCTAATACGCAGTATTTT.

This clone was found a few times. The V call is TRBV5-1, the J call TRBJ2-1, with D hard to call. Germline CDR1 reads SGHRS; CDR2 reads YFSETQ. The CDR3 sequence is 13 residues long. Trimming left V 4 bases short and J 6 bases short, with 11 bases between. The CDR3 sequence is CASSARVFNEQFF. In DNA, the CDR3 is TGCGCCAGCAGCGCCCGGGTCTTCAATGAGCAGTTCTTC.

CDR3 sequence (DNA): TGTGCCAGCAGCTTAGGACTAGGGGTCTACGAGCAGTACTTC. It specifies CASSLGLGVYEQYF. This chain connects TRBV7-2 to TRBJ2-7; D might be TRBD2 (6 bases). V was trimmed by 1 base and J by 3 bases, leaving 10 bases between them. Per the germline V gene, CDR1 is SGHTA and CDR2 is FQGNSA. The length of the CDR3 is 14 residues.

This clone has only a few counts. The gene calls are TRBV28 and TRBJ1-4; possibly TRBD1 for D (6 bases). The CDR3 loop spans 15 amino acids. Germline V CDR1 and CDR2: MDHEN, SYDVKM. The V end was cut by 5 bases, the J end by 0 bases, with 10 bases between. Here the CDR3 DNA reads TGTGCCAGCAGTGAGGGGGTTGCAACTAATGAAAAACTGTTTTTT. It specifies CASSEGVATNEKLFF.

The chain is built from TRBV5-1 and TRBJ2-2; TRBD1 might be the D (5 bases). V lost 7 bases to trimming and J lost 0 bases, with 13 bases between them. Germline V gene data show CDR1 as SGHRS and CDR2 as YFSETQ. The CDR3 is made up of 15 amino acids. In nucleotides, the CDR3 is TGCGCCAGCTCGATTGGACAACCGAACACCGGGGAGCTGTTTTTT. Translated: CASSIGQPNTGELFF.

The CDR3 protein is CASSTRSGAYEQYF. The CDR3 region has the DNA TGTGCCAGCTCCACTCGTAGTGGTGCCTACGAGCAGTACTTC. The V gene is TRBV28, the J gene TRBJ2-7; D not certain. The CDR3 consists of 14 residues. Germline V gene sequence: CDR1 MDHEN, CDR2 SYDVKM. V lost 8 bases, J lost 2 bases, and 16 bases lay in between.

This clone was seen a few times. The chain recombines TRBV29-1 with TRBJ1-2; D call uncertain. The CDR3 length is 10 residues. V lost 5 bases and J 8 bases, leaving 9 bases between the germline ends. Germline lookup yields CDR1 SQVTM and CDR2 ANQGSEA. The CDR3 sequence: CSVSQTGYTF. The CDR3 DNA reads TGCAGCGTTAGCCAGACAGGCTACACCTTC.

The chain links TRBV5-6 to TRBJ2-2; D call uncertain. V dropped 0 bases and J dropped 1 base, with 7 bases sitting between them. Germline V gives CDR1 SGHDT, CDR2 YYEEEE. The CDR3 contains 15 residues. CDR3 DNA sequence: TGTGCCAGCAGCTTGGCTCAGCTGAACACCGGGGAGCTGTTTTTT. Its protein product is CASSLAQLNTGELFF. Supplemented by reference TRBV5-6 and TRBJ2-2, the full variable domain reads DAGVTQSPTHLIKTRGQQVTLRCSPKSGHDTVSWYQQALGQGPQFIFQYYEEEERQRGNFPDRFSGHQFPNYSSELNVNALLLGDSALYLCASSLAQLNTGELFFGEGSRLTVL.

The V and J genes are TRBV5-6 and TRBJ2-1; TRBD2 matches 9 bases. Germline assignment: CDR1 SGHDT and CDR2 YYEEEE. Trimming cost V 1 base and J 6 bases; bases outside gene matches: 8. The CDR3 runs to 16 residues. Written as DNA, the CDR3 is TGTGCCAGCAGCTTGCTAGGGGCGGGAGGGCCCAATGAGCAGTTCTTC. Protein: CASSLLGAGGPNEQFF.

V and J are TRBV28 and TRBJ2-7; D not certain. CDR3 length equals 11 residues. The V gene lost 2 bases and the J gene lost 3 bases, with 2 bases spanning the gap. CDR1 and CDR2 (germline): MDHEN, SYDVKM. CDR3 region: CASSLIYEQYF. For the CDR3, the DNA is TGTGCCAGCAGTTTAATCTACGAGCAGTACTTC.

The genes are TRBV2 and TRBJ2-3, with D maybe TRBD1 (5 bases). CDR1 and CDR2 (germline): SNHLY, FYNNEI. Trimming took 6 bases from V and 3 from J, leaving 10 bases between them. This CDR3 has 13 amino acids. CDR3: CASRRGSTDTQYF. The CDR3 nucleotides are TGTGCCAGCAGAAGGGGAAGTACAGATACGCAGTATTTT.

This rearrangement joins TRBV5-1 to TRBJ1-3; no firm D call. V was shortened by 4 bases and J by 4 bases, with 15 bases between the two germline ends. The CDR3 consists of 15 residues. Germline V gene sequence: CDR1 SGHRS, CDR2 YFSETQ. CDR3 residues: CASSVSPPPGNTIYF. Here the CDR3 DNA reads TGCGCCAGCAGCGTCAGTCCCCCGCCGGGAAACACCATATATTTT.

The genes are TRBV5-1 and TRBJ1-1; 7 nucleotides line up with TRBD1. The CDR3 is 16 amino acids. Trimming at V came to 1 base and at J to 1 base, leaving 7 bases not matched to a gene. Germline V gives CDR1 SGHRS, CDR2 YFSETQ. The CDR3 DNA reads TGCGCCAGCAGCTTGCGCCCAGGGGGAGGGAACACTGAAGCTTTCTTT. Its protein is CASSLRPGGGNTEAFF. Full variable domain (missing parts from reference TRBV5-1 and TRBJ1-1): KAGVTQTPRYLIKTRGQQVTLSCSPISGHRSVSWYQQTPGQGLQFLFEYFSETQRNKGNFPGRFSGRQFSNSRSEMNVSTLELGDSALYLCASSLRPGGGNTEAFFGQGTRLTVV.

The chain combines TRBV7-9 with TRBJ2-1; D remains ambiguous. CDR1 SEHNR and CDR2 FQNEAQ come from the germline V gene (reference sequence). The ends were cut back, 4 bases at V and 7 bases at J, with 8 bases in the middle. CDR3 length equals 12 residues. This CDR3 reads CASSSDRNEQFF. CDR3 in DNA: TGTGCCAGCAGCTCAGACCGAAATGAGCAGTTCTTC.

The chain is built from TRBV18 and TRBJ2-2; D not resolved. Germline values: CDR1 KGHSH, CDR2 LQKENI. The CDR3 extends over 14 amino acids. Trimming took 1 base from V and 7 from J, leaving 10 bases between them. CDR3: CASSPQAIGGELFF. The DNA for the CDR3 is TGTGCCAGCTCACCACAAGCTATCGGCGGGGAGCTGTTTTTT.

In this sample, this clone turned up a few times. The V and J genes are TRBV28 and TRBJ2-1; TRBD2 might be the D (6 bases). Trimming pared 10 bases from V and 0 bases from J, leaving 22 bases between. CDR1 and CDR2 from the germline V gene are MDHEN and SYDVKM. There are 17 residues in the CDR3. As DNA, the CDR3 is TGTGCCACCCACGGGGGTTTCTTAACGTCCTCCTACAATGAGCAGTTCTTC. Protein sequence: CATHGGFLTSSYNEQFF.

The rearrangement links TRBV7-2 to TRBJ2-7; no firm D call. Germline V lookup: CDR1 SGHTA, CDR2 FQGNSA. The CDR3 sequence is 12 residues long. The V gene lost 5 bases and the J gene lost 0 bases, with 5 bases spanning the gap. CDR3 region: CASSRPSYEQYF. The CDR3 coding sequence is TGTGCCAGCAGCCGACCCTCCTACGAGCAGTACTTC.

Here the CDR3 DNA reads TGTGCCAGCAGCCACACAGGGAGTACTGGAAACACCATATATTTT. It is translated as CASSHTGSTGNTIYF. The chain has TRBV11-3 and TRBJ1-3, with D tentatively TRBD1 (6 bases). CDR1 is SGHNT and CDR2 is YENEEA in the germline V gene. This CDR3 is 15 amino acids long. The germline V and J ends were trimmed by 5 bases and 2 bases, with 13 bases remaining between them.

The rearrangement links TRBV2 to TRBJ2-1; the match to TRBD1 covers 8 bases. The CDR3 has 15 amino acids. V lost 8 bases, J lost 8 bases, and 14 bases stayed unmatched. Germline CDR1 SNHLY, CDR2 FYNNEI. CDR3: CASGERQGMGDEQFF. CDR3 bases: TGTGCCAGCGGGGAAAGACAGGGGATGGGCGATGAGCAGTTCTTC.

This clone was recorded once. The rearrangement joins TRBV28 to TRBJ2-1, with D uncertain. The CDR3 covers 11 residues. V gave up 6 bases and J gave up 13 bases, with 13 bases separating them. In germline, CDR1 is MDHEN, CDR2 SYDVKM. CDR3 loop: CASSSLGYQFF. The CDR3 region has the DNA TGTGCCAGCAGCTCCTTGGGGTACCAGTTCTTC.

The rearrangement uses TRBV2 and TRBJ1-4, with a weak D call TRBD1 (6 bases). The CDR3 is 16 amino acids. Germline V lookup: CDR1 SNHLY, CDR2 FYNNEI. V was clipped by 0 bases and J by 4 bases, with 12 bases between them. CDR3 residues: CASSEARRGVNEKLFF. The DNA for the CDR3 is TGTGCCAGCAGTGAAGCGCGGAGGGGGGTTAATGAAAAACTGTTTTTT.